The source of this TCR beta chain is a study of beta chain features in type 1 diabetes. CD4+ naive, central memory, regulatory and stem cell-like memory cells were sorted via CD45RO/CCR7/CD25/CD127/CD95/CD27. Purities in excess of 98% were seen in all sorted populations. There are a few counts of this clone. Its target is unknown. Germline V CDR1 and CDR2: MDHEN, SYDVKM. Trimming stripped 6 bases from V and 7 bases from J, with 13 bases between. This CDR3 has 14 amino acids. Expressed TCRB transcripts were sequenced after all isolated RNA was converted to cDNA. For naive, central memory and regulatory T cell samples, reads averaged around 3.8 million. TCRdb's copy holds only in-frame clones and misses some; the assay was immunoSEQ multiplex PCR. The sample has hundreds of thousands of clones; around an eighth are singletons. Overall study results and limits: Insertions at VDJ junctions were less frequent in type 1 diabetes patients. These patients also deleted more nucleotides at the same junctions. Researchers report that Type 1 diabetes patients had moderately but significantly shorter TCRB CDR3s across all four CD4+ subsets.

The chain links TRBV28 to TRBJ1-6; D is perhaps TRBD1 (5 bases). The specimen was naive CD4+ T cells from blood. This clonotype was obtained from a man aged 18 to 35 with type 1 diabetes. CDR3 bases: TGTGCCAGCAGGGCGTCAGGGTTCAATTCACCCCTCCACTTT. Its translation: CASRASGFNSPLHF.